This record looks at one TCR beta chain sequence and its context. Its antigen is unknown. The source of the sample is a study of human T cells and chemical hapten exposure. V lost 1 base and J 7 bases, leaving 10 bases between the germline ends. This CDR3 comprises 13 residues. The germline CDR1 and CDR2 sequences are SGHTA and FQGNSA. Time point: patch test 1, 2 weeks after DPC sensitization. Treatment meaning: therapeutic diphenylcyclopropenone sensitization with weekly scalp DPC. Total RNA was extracted from unfractionated whole blood. Findings of the study overall: Having alopecia, the donors may differ immunologically from healthy people. Patch test score tracked positively with PT1 expanded TCR counts.

Each CDR3 protein gets one entry after TCRdb re-called the RACE reads with MiXCR. Of some 53,000 distinct CDR3 sequences listed, around 10% are singletons. The TCR sequence derives from a woman aged 40-49 years with alopecia areata. Some clones in this sample may be carry-over from other donors' samples. Sequenced here: whole blood, sampled in connection with sensitization to the hapten diphenylcyclopropenone (DPC). This chain joins TRBV7-2 and TRBJ2-5; D might be TRBD2 (5 bases). DNA for the CDR3: TGTGCCAGCAGCTTAGACCTAGCTGGGACCCAGTACTTC. The encoded protein is CASSLDLAGTQYF.